The source of this T cell receptor (beta chain) is a study of blood T cell repertoires in COVID-19. Study details: Researchers got acute and convalescent COVID-19 samples from the United States, Italy and Spain.

The method was immunoSEQ multiplex PCR; TCRdb's version includes in-frame clones alone and lacks a portion of them. The profile shows a few hundred thousand clones, about 90% of them singletons. Remarks on this clone: Other DNA sequences in the same sample also yield this CDR3.

This clonotype was sampled from a man aged 80 or over with acute or convalescent COVID-19. The material sequenced was peripheral blood.

CDR3 nucleotide sequence: TGTGCCAGCAGTTTATCGGGGGACACTGAAGCTTTCTTT. Translated: CASSLSGDTEAFF. The chain couples TRBV12-3 or TRBV12-4 to TRBJ1-1, with D possibly TRBD1 on 5 matching bases. This CDR3 comprises 13 residues. V lost 2 bases and J 3 bases, leaving 7 bases between the germline ends.